The 30 T cell receptor beta chains below all came from one sample that was sequenced in a study of post-analysis software for immune sequencing data. Study-level findings and limits: With TRBV5-6, TRBV5-1 and TRBV20-1 included, about five TRBV segments were more frequent in patients than in controls.

Presence of unique molecular identifiers characterized the TCR beta cDNA libraries. Each CDR3 protein gets one entry after TCRdb re-called the PCR reads with MiXCR. The sample lists hundreds of thousands of distinct CDR3 sequences, nearly 45% occurring once. The antigens for these receptors are not known. Sequencing input: blood. Receptors were obtained from a girl aged 5-17 years with multiple sclerosis.

This clonotype occurred many times. The chain employs TRBV20-1 and TRBJ2-3; no reliable D call. Germline CDR1 DFQATT, CDR2 SNEGSKA (reference sequence). The germline V and J ends were trimmed by 5 bases and 5 bases, with 11 bases remaining between them. The CDR3 totals 12 residues. CDR3 loop: CSAHHYRDTQYF. The CDR3 DNA is TGCAGTGCTCACCACTACCGAGATACGCAGTATTTT.

The table lists this clonotype with a few counts. The V gene is TRBV7-6, the J gene TRBJ2-4; D is unresolved. Near its end, the DNA agrees better with TRBJ2-7, so the J call may be wrong. The germline V gene encodes CDR1 SGHVS and CDR2 FNYEAQ. The CDR3 runs to 13 residues. The CDR3, as DNA: TGTGCCAGCAGCTTACCCGGTCACTGCGAGCAGTACTTC. It encodes CASSLPGHCEQYF.

This clonotype has more than one count but fewer than ten. This chain connects TRBV20-1 to TRBJ2-7, with 7 bases lining up with TRBD1. The V gene end was trimmed by 5 bases and the J gene end by 3 bases; junction bases not matched to a gene: 7. This CDR3 comprises 13 residues. Germline loops: CDR1 DFQATT, CDR2 SNEGSKA (reference sequence). Here the CDR3 DNA reads TGCAGTGCTTTCCGGGACAGCTACTACGAGCAGTACTTC. It translates to CSAFRDSYYEQYF.

This clonotype was seen only a few times. The J gene is TRBJ2-1, the V gene TRBV29-1; possible D gene TRBD1, 5 bases. CDR1 and CDR2 from the germline V gene are SQVTM and ANQGSEA. CDR3 size: 14 residues. With 7 bases removed from V and 0 bases from J, the gap between germline ends came to 13 bases. The CDR3 region is CSGSGRTSYNEQFF. CDR3 in DNA: TGCAGCGGGTCAGGGCGAACCTCCTACAATGAGCAGTTCTTC.

The chain is built from TRBV6-6 and TRBJ2-3, with 7 nucleotides matching TRBD2. This CDR3 is 14 amino acids long. V was clipped by 7 bases and J by 1 base; unmatched bases: 5. Germline V lookup: CDR1 MNHNY, CDR2 SVGAGI (reference sequence). The chain's CDR3 is CASTSAGGTDTQYF. CDR3 bases: TGTGCCAGCACCTCTGCGGGGGGCACAGATACGCAGTATTTT.

The chain has TRBV4-2 and TRBJ2-1; D possibly corresponds to TRBD2 (5 bases). CDR3 length: 16 residues. V dropped 0 bases and J dropped 2 bases, with 11 bases sitting between them. The germline V gene has CDR1 LGHNA and CDR2 YNFKEQ. The CDR3 loop is CASSQDAGRPYNEQFF. CDR3 in DNA: TGTGCCAGCAGCCAAGATGCGGGCCGGCCCTACAATGAGCAGTTCTTC.

V is TRBV6-1 and J is TRBJ2-7; D is perhaps TRBD2 (6 bases). Judging by the DNA end, TRBJ2-5 fits better; the J call may be wrong. This CDR3 contains 14 residues. Per the germline V gene, CDR1 is MNHNS and CDR2 is SASEGT. This chain's CDR3 is CASSRFGGTETQYF. As DNA, the CDR3 is TGTGCCAGCAGTCGCTTTGGGGGGACGGAGACCCAGTACTTC.

This clonotype occurred a few times. This chain uses TRBV27 with TRBJ2-7; 8 bases map to TRBD2. CDR1 and CDR2 (germline): MNHEY, SMNVEV (reference sequence). J gave up 3 bases and V 4 bases, and 8 bases lay outside the gene matches. The CDR3 is 15 amino acids. CDR3 in DNA: TGTGCCAGCAGTTCCGGGACTAGTGGAATCTACGAGCAGTACTTC. Encoded protein: CASSSGTSGIYEQYF.

The chain employs TRBV7-2 and TRBJ1-1; D is possibly TRBD1 (5 bases). The CDR3 consists of 14 residues. Trimming took off 4 bases at V and 7 bases at J, with 16 bases between the two ends. Germline V gene lookup returns CDR1 SGHTA and CDR2 FQGNSA. In DNA form, the CDR3 reads TGTGCCAGCAGCTGGGCGGGGGAGATGGGTGAAGCTTTCTTT. Amino acid sequence: CASSWAGEMGEAFF.

This clonotype came up a few times. The chain is built from TRBV10-3 and TRBJ2-1; TRBD1 agrees at 9 bases. V lost 7 bases, J lost 8 bases, and 12 bases stayed unmatched. CDR3 length: 15 residues. The germline CDR1 and CDR2 sequences are ENHRY and SYGVKD. The CDR3 spells CAIMTPGTGLDEQFF. The CDR3 DNA reads TGTGCCATCATGACCCCCGGGACAGGGTTAGATGAGCAGTTCTTC.

This clonotype was observed a single time. The V gene is TRBV14, the J gene TRBJ2-7, with D maybe TRBD2 (7 bases). V was trimmed by 1 base and J by 4 bases, leaving 11 bases between them. The CDR3 consists of 14 residues. Germline V gene sequence: CDR1 SGHDN, CDR2 FVKESK. The CDR3 region is CASSQVGGQYEQYF. CDR3 sequence (DNA): TGTGCCAGCAGCCAAGTCGGGGGGCAATACGAGCAGTACTTC.

This rearrangement joins TRBV12-3 or TRBV12-4 to TRBJ2-7; 13 bases align to TRBD2. The CDR3 contains 13 residues. CDR3 protein: CASTSGRNNEQYF. In DNA, the CDR3 is TGTGCTTCGACTAGCGGGAGGAACAATGAGCAGTACTTC.

This clonotype was recorded a few times. The chain combines TRBV6-6 with TRBJ2-5; 7 bases align to TRBD2. The germline gives CDR1 MNHNY, CDR2 SVGAGI (reference sequence). V gave up 2 bases and J gave up 4 bases; unmatched junction bases: 7. This CDR3 spans 15 amino acids. The CDR3 sequence is CASSYLAEKGETQYF. The CDR3 region has the DNA TGTGCCAGCAGTTACCTAGCGGAAAAGGGAGAGACCCAGTACTTC.

The V call is TRBV10-3, the J call TRBJ2-1; 9 nucleotides line up with TRBD2. The CDR3 spans 11 residues. The V and J ends lost 11 bases and 7 bases, in that order; junction bases with no gene match: 3. Germline CDR1 and CDR2: ENHRY and SYGVKD. The chain's CDR3 is CASGLANEQFF. The CDR3 nucleotides read TGTGCCTCGGGACTAGCAAATGAGCAGTTCTTC.

The chain's CDR3 is CASSWKAGVWETQYF. As DNA, the CDR3 is TGTGCCAGCAGTTGGAAAGCGGGAGTTTGGGAGACCCAGTACTTC. The J gene is TRBJ2-5, the V gene TRBV12-3 or TRBV12-4, with TRBD2 matching 8 bases. V lost 4 bases and J lost 5; bases outside the gene matches: 9. The CDR3 consists of 15 residues.

This clonotype showed up just a few times. This chain joins TRBV7-2 and TRBJ2-5, with 8 bases fitting TRBD1. The end of the DNA is better explained by TRBJ2-7, so the J call may be wrong. Germline V gives CDR1 SGHTA, CDR2 FQGNSA. This CDR3 spans 14 amino acids. The CDR3 spells CASSWDRYIYEQYF. CDR3 DNA: TGTGCCAGCAGCTGGGACAGGTATATCTACGAGCAGTACTTC.

This clonotype was detected a few times. V gene TRBV4-3 combines with J gene TRBJ1-5, with unresolved D. CDR1 and CDR2 (germline): LGHNA, YSLEER. V was shortened by 4 bases and J by 6 bases, with 10 bases between the two germline ends. The CDR3 spans 13 residues. The CDR3 nucleotides read TGCGCCAGCAGCCGGGAGCTAGGTCAGCCCCAGCATTTT. This translates into CASSRELGQPQHF.

This clonotype appeared once. V gene TRBV20-1 combines with J gene TRBJ1-5; D call uncertain. The germline V gene encodes CDR1 DFQATT and CDR2 SNEGSKA (reference sequence). There are 13 residues in the CDR3. The ends were cut back, 0 bases at V and 4 bases at J, with 7 bases in the middle. The CDR3 region is CSAREDGNQPQHF. CDR3 DNA sequence: TGCAGTGCTAGAGAGGACGGGAATCAGCCCCAGCATTTT.

The rearrangement links TRBV4-1 to TRBJ1-5; D is undetermined. Germline CDR1 is MGHRA and CDR2 is YSYEKL. The CDR3 has 14 amino acids. V dropped 1 base and J dropped 4 bases, with 8 bases sitting between them. The chain's CDR3 is CASSQVGRNQPQHF. In nucleotides, the CDR3 is TGCGCCAGCAGCCAAGTAGGAAGGAATCAGCCCCAGCATTTT.

The table lists this clonotype with a count of one. Here the CDR3 DNA reads TGCGCCAGCAGCCTCGGGGGACAGGGAGGTTTGGAGCCCCAGCATTTT. Protein: CASSLGGQGGLEPQHF. The chain joins TRBV4-1 to TRBJ1-5, with 9 bases lining up with TRBD1. Germline loops: CDR1 MGHRA, CDR2 YSYEKL. V lost 4 bases to trimming and J lost 8 bases; unmatched junction nucleotides: 12. The CDR3 is 16 amino acids.

V and J are TRBV20-1 and TRBJ1-5; D may be TRBD1 (6 bases). There are 15 residues in the CDR3. The germline V gene has CDR1 DFQATT and CDR2 SNEGSKA (reference sequence). The V and J ends lost 1 base and 10 bases respectively, with 20 bases between them. CDR3 coding DNA: TGCAGTGCTAGAGTCCCCGGGACATATAGCGGACCCCAGCATTTT. Its protein is CSARVPGTYSGPQHF.

The sample holds a few counts of this clonotype. The genes are TRBV28 and TRBJ2-3; TRBD1 agrees at 8 bases. The CDR3 has 16 amino acids. Germline values: CDR1 MDHEN, CDR2 SYDVKM. J lost 2 bases, V lost 6 bases, and 10 bases had no gene match. The CDR3 here is CASRESGTGVTDTQYF. CDR3 DNA sequence: TGTGCCAGCAGGGAATCCGGGACAGGAGTCACAGATACGCAGTATTTT.

V gene TRBV6-1 combines with J gene TRBJ1-1; D is unresolved. CDR3 length: 13 residues. V gave up 6 bases and J gave up 7 bases, with 15 bases separating them. CDR1 and CDR2 (germline): MNHNS, SASEGT. DNA for the CDR3: TGTGCCAGCAGACTCGGATCTTACTATGAAGCTTTCTTT. Its protein product is CASRLGSYYEAFF.

This clonotype was seen only a few times. The chain employs TRBV20-1 and TRBJ2-7; 13 bases are a match to TRBD2. This CDR3 has 16 amino acids. Germline trimming cut 0 bases from V and 1 base from J; bases unmatched to any gene: 3. CDR1 DFQATT and CDR2 SNEGSKA come from the germline V gene (reference sequence). CDR3 bases: TGCAGTGCTAGAGACTCGGGACTAGCGGGATCCTACGAGCAGTACTTC. Residues: CSARDSGLAGSYEQYF.

The chain couples TRBV27 to TRBJ2-7, with 10 bases matching TRBD1. The CDR3 contains 15 residues. The junction had 6 bases not matched to a gene; V was cut back by 5 bases and J by 2 bases. Germline V gives CDR1 MNHEY, CDR2 SMNVEV (reference sequence). The CDR3 here is CASSPRTGGTYEQYF. In nucleotides, the CDR3 is TGTGCCAGCAGTCCACGGACAGGGGGGACCTACGAGCAGTACTTC.

This clonotype was seen more than once but under ten times. The chain uses TRBV5-5 and TRBJ2-7; a possible D gene is TRBD1 (6 bases). With 5 bases removed from V and 0 bases from J, the gap between germline ends came to 12 bases. CDR1 is SGHKS and CDR2 is YYEKEE in the germline V gene (reference sequence). There are 14 residues in the CDR3. The chain's CDR3 is CASSPLDSSYEQYF. CDR3 DNA sequence: TGTGCCAGCAGTCCCCTGGACAGCTCCTACGAGCAGTACTTC.

This chain joins TRBV7-2 and TRBJ2-5; 9 positions agree with TRBD1. The junction had 16 bases not matched to a gene; V was cut back by 4 bases and J by 4 bases. Germline V gene sequence: CDR1 SGHTA, CDR2 FQGNSA. The CDR3 totals 18 residues. The DNA for the CDR3 is TGTGCCAGCAGCTACGGACAGGGGCGCTTTTCGGGAAGAGAGACCCAGTACTTC. Protein sequence: CASSYGQGRFSGRETQYF.

V and J are TRBV7-3 and TRBJ2-1; D is perhaps TRBD2 (6 bases). The CDR3 has 13 amino acids. V was shortened by 5 bases and J by 6 bases, with 11 bases between the two germline ends. Germline CDR1 SGHTA, CDR2 FQGTGA. CDR3 loop: CASSIRLGNEQFF. The DNA for the CDR3 is TGTGCCAGCAGCATCCGACTAGGCAATGAGCAGTTCTTC.

This clonotype was detected a few times. The chain recombines TRBV5-1 with TRBJ1-1; unclear D gene. Trimming left V 4 bases short and J 0 bases short, with 7 bases between. This CDR3 contains 13 residues. Per the germline V gene, CDR1 is SGHRS and CDR2 is YFSETQ. DNA for the CDR3: TGCGCCAGCAGCCTCTCAGTGAACACTGAAGCTTTCTTT. It specifies CASSLSVNTEAFF.

This chain connects TRBV9 to TRBJ2-7, with 8 bases lining up with TRBD1. This CDR3 contains 14 residues. V gave up 4 bases and J gave up 5 bases; unmatched junction bases: 8. Germline CDR1 reads SGDLS; CDR2 reads YYNGEE. The CDR3 coding sequence is TGTGCCAGCAGCCAGGGGGCCGAATCCAACGAGCAGTACTTC. Translation: CASSQGAESNEQYF.